The 6 T cell receptor beta chains below were found in one sample sequenced in a study of OX40 agonist ivuxolimab in advanced cancers. This table comes from immunoSEQ multiplex PCR, and its TCRdb copy is limited to in-frame clones, with some not included. Among around 55,000 clones listed, 86% were seen once. Specimen: CD4+ or CD8+ T cells sorted from blood, collected in a trial of the OX40 agonist ivuxolimab. The origin of the receptors is an adult with an advanced solid tumor such as melanoma, head and neck, liver or kidney cancer.

The chain links TRBV6-6 to TRBJ2-1; TRBD1 aligns across 8 bases. This CDR3 region has 13 residues. V was pared by 2 bases and J by 14 bases, with 8 bases of the junction left unmatched. In germline, CDR1 is MNHNY, CDR2 SVGAGI (reference sequence). CDR3 nucleotides: TGTGCCAGCAGTTACGTTCCCGGGACAGGAGAGTTCTTC. Its protein is CASSYVPGTGEFF.

V is TRBV4-3 and J is TRBJ1-5; the D gene is possibly TRBD1 (5 bases). This CDR3 region has 13 residues. Germline V CDR1 and CDR2: LGHNA, YSLEER. Trimming took off 4 bases at V and 8 bases at J, with 12 bases between the two ends. For the CDR3, the DNA is TGCGCCAGCAGCCCCTATCCGGGGGAGCCCCAGCATTTT. Its translation: CASSPYPGEPQHF.

The V gene is TRBV5-1, the J gene TRBJ2-6; a weak D match, TRBD2 (6 bases). Germline loops: CDR1 SGHRS, CDR2 YFSETQ. Trimming removed 4 bases from V and 0 bases from J, with 11 bases in between. This CDR3 has 16 residues. CDR3 DNA: TGCGCCAGCAGCACGGGACTGAGCTCTGGGGCCAACGTCCTGACTTTC. Translated: CASSTGLSSGANVLTF.

In regard to this clone: Other nucleotide sequences from this sample produce the same CDR3. The chain is built from TRBV18 and TRBJ2-3; TRBD2 is a possible D gene (6 bases). The CDR3 has 14 amino acids. The V end was cut by 3 bases, the J end by 3 bases, with 10 bases between. Germline CDR1 reads KGHSH; CDR2 reads LQKENI. The CDR3 nucleotides read TGTGCCAGCTCACCCTTGACTAGTACAGATACGCAGTATTTT. Residues: CASSPLTSTDTQYF.

The chain employs TRBV7-2 and TRBJ1-2; 10 bases fit TRBD1. Trimming cost V 6 bases and J 4 bases; bases outside gene matches: 5. Germline-derived CDR1 and CDR2 are SGHTA and FQGNSA. The CDR3 totals 14 residues. The CDR3 DNA sequence: TGTGCCAGCAGTGACAGGGGGCTCGGCTATGGCTACACCTTC. Translating it yields CASSDRGLGYGYTF.

The chain combines TRBV27 with TRBJ1-2; D not certain. Germline V gives CDR1 MNHEY, CDR2 SMNVEV (reference sequence). Between the trimmed V and J ends, which lost 0 bases and 3 bases, there was a span of 5 bases. The CDR3 runs to 13 residues. The CDR3 nucleotides read TGTGCCAGCAGTTTATCTGCAGACTATGGCTACACCTTC. This encodes CASSLSADYGYTF.